These T cell receptor beta chains were read from a single sample in a study of vaccination and CD4 T cells after COVID-19. No antigens are known for them. TCRdb recomputed calls from the PCR reads with MiXCR, one row per CDR3 protein. The sample has some 7,000 distinct CDR3 sequences; around 40% are singletons. Sequences were obtained from CD4+ T cells from blood, cultured in vitro. The receptors derive from a human donor in good health. Both conserved end residues are trimmed from each CDR3. Fields, in order: V gene, CDR3 length, D gene, CDR3 protein. The D gene is left open where the match is weak.

V gene: TRBV7-2; CDR3 length: 12; D gene: NA; CDR3 protein: ASSLGELDYGYT
V gene: TRBV14; CDR3 length: 13; D gene: NA; CDR3 protein: ASSQAVESHYGYT
V gene: TRBV7-9; CDR3 length: 13; D gene: TRBD1; CDR3 protein: ASSPRDRSDYEQY
V gene: TRBV25-1; CDR3 length: 13; D gene: NA; CDR3 protein: ASSERRGLDSPLH
V gene: TRBV5-8; CDR3 length: 14; D gene: NA; CDR3 protein: ASSLGLGGGNTEAF
V gene: TRBV19; CDR3 length: 12; D gene: NA; CDR3 protein: ASGPSVSNQPQH
V gene: TRBV18; CDR3 length: 13; D gene: TRBD1; CDR3 protein: ASSRNTGDGHIQY
V gene: TRBV11-2; CDR3 length: 11; D gene: NA; CDR3 protein: ASSFRSEQPQH
V gene: TRBV7-2; CDR3 length: 10; D gene: NA; CDR3 protein: ASSLATDTQY
V gene: TRBV6-4; CDR3 length: 12; D gene: TRBD1; CDR3 protein: ASSPGQGADIQY
V gene: TRBV6-1; CDR3 length: 12; D gene: TRBD1; CDR3 protein: ASSRTGHLETQY
V gene: TRBV9; CDR3 length: 13; D gene: NA; CDR3 protein: ASSRTAGKGETQY
V gene: TRBV6-5; CDR3 length: 11; D gene: NA; CDR3 protein: ASSYGLGYEQF
V gene: TRBV4-1; CDR3 length: 11; D gene: NA; CDR3 protein: ASSQDAAGEAF
V gene: TRBV3-1; CDR3 length: 12; D gene: TRBD2; CDR3 protein: ASSHGLAGSEQY
V gene: TRBV6-1; CDR3 length: 11; D gene: NA; CDR3 protein: ASSIQVTGELF
V gene: TRBV12-3/TRBV12-4; CDR3 length: 12; D gene: NA; CDR3 protein: ASSPQIKGSGYT
V gene: TRBV6-1; CDR3 length: 13; D gene: NA; CDR3 protein: ASSRGGQIYNEQF
V gene: TRBV6-1; CDR3 length: 14; D gene: NA; CDR3 protein: ASSEMNGGPNTEAF
V gene: TRBV20-1; CDR3 length: 12; D gene: NA; CDR3 protein: SARDGYYDTEAF
V gene: TRBV9; CDR3 length: 12; D gene: TRBD1; CDR3 protein: ASSVGQGAATQY
V gene: TRBV6-1; CDR3 length: 15; D gene: TRBD1; CDR3 protein: ASTPGRTGAIGKGYT
V gene: TRBV27; CDR3 length: 16; D gene: TRBD1; CDR3 protein: ASSFLGTGGGGTDTQY
V gene: TRBV6-1; CDR3 length: 13; D gene: TRBD1; CDR3 protein: ASLQGARTNYGYT
V gene: TRBV20-1; CDR3 length: 13; D gene: NA; CDR3 protein: SARDSGGGNTEAF
V gene: TRBV27; CDR3 length: 14; D gene: NA; CDR3 protein: ASSRLGAGGNQPQH
V gene: TRBV6-1; CDR3 length: 11; D gene: NA; CDR3 protein: ASTDPERQPQH
V gene: TRBV7-8; CDR3 length: 9; D gene: NA; CDR3 protein: ASSFLETQY
V gene: TRBV7-2; CDR3 length: 10; D gene: NA; CDR3 protein: ASSQSTDTQY